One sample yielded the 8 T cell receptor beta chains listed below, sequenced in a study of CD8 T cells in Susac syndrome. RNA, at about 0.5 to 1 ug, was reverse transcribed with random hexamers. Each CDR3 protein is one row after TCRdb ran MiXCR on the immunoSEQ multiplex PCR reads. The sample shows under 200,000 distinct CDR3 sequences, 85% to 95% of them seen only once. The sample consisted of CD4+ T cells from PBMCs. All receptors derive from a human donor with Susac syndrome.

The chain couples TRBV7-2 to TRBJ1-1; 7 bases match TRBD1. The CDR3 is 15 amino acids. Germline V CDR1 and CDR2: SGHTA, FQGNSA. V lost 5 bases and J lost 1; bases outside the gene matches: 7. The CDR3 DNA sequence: TGTGCCAGCAGCCCGCAGGACAGGAAGAACACTGAAGCTTTCTTT. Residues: CASSPQDRKNTEAFF.

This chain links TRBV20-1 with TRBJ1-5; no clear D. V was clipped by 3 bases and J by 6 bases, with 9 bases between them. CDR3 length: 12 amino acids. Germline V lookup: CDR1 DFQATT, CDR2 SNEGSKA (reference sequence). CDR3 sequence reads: CSASNLGQPQHF. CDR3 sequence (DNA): TGCAGTGCTAGTAATTTGGGTCAGCCCCAGCATTTT.

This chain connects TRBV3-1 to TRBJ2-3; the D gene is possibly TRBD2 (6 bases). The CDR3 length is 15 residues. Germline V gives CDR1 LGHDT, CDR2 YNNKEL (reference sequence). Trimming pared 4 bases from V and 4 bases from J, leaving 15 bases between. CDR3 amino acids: CASSPAGLKADTQYF. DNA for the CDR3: TGTGCCAGCAGCCCCGCGGGGCTCAAGGCAGATACGCAGTATTTT.

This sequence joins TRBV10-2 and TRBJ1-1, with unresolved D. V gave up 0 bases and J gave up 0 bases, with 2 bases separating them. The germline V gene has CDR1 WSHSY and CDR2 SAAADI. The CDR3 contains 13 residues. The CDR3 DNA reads TGCGCCAGCAGTGAGTCAGTGAACACTGAAGCTTTCTTT. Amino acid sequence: CASSESVNTEAFF.

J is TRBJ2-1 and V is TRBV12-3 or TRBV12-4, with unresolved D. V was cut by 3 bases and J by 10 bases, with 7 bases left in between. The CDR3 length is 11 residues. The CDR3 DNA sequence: TGTGCCAGCAGTTTCCTTCTGGAGCAGTTCTTC. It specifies CASSFLLEQFF.

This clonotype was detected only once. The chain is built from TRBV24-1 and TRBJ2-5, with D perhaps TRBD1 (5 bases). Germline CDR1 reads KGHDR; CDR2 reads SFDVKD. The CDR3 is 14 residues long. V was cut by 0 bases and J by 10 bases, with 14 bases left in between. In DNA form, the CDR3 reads TGTGCCACCAGTGATTTGGCGCAAGGAAGGGGCCAGTACTTC. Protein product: CATSDLAQGRGQYF.

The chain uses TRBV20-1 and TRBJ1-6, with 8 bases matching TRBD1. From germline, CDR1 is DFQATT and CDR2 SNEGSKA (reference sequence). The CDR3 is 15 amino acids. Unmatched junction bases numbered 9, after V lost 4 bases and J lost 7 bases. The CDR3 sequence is CSANYRDRLNSPLHF. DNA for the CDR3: TGCAGTGCTAATTACCGGGACAGGCTAAATTCACCCCTCCACTTT.

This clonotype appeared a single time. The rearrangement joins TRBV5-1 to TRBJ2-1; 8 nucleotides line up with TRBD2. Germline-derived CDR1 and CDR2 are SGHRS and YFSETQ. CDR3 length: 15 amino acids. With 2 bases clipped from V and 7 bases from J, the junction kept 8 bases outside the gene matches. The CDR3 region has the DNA TGCGCCAGCAGCTTTACTAGCGGTCTCGGGAATGAGCAGTTCTTC. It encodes CASSFTSGLGNEQFF.